This passage covers 5 T cell receptor beta chains from one sample sequenced in a study of blood T cells in healthy people across ages. Together with a sample-barcoded 5' primer, a J-beta primer mix was included in a second PCR lasting 7 to 11 cycles. TCRdb passed the 5' RACE reads through MiXCR, listing each CDR3 protein once. The sample holds hundreds of thousands of distinct CDR3 sequences; roughly 41% are singletons and the top ten take around 30%. Sequencing was done on a sample of blood. The receptor set was obtained from a man aged 80 or over in good health.

This clonotype was seen repeatedly, ten times or more. The chain uses TRBV29-1 and TRBJ2-6, with D perhaps being TRBD1 or TRBD2 (5 bases each). The CDR3 runs 14 residues. V dropped 4 bases and J dropped 3 bases, with 10 bases sitting between them. The germline gives CDR1 SQVTM, CDR2 ANQGSEA. DNA of the CDR3: TGCAGCGTTGGAGAGGGGTTTGGGGCCAACGTCCTGACTTTC. As protein: CSVGEGFGANVLTF.

This clonotype came up once. This chain joins TRBV5-4 and TRBJ2-1; 8 bases line up with TRBD1. The CDR3 runs to 15 residues. V gave up 5 bases and J gave up 2 bases; unmatched junction bases: 6. Germline V lookup: CDR1 SGHNT, CDR2 YYREEE (reference sequence). The CDR3 DNA reads TGTGCCAGCAGTTTCCGGGACAGGCCCTACAATGAGCAGTTCTTC. Translation: CASSFRDRPYNEQFF.

This clonotype has a handful of counts. The rearrangement joins TRBV20-1 to TRBJ2-1; 8 bases match TRBD2. The V and J ends lost 2 bases and 6 bases, in that order; junction bases with no gene match: 12. CDR3 length: 16 residues. CDR1 and CDR2 (germline): DFQATT, SNEGSKA (reference sequence). CDR3 DNA sequence: TGCAGTGCTAGATCTAAATTAGCGGGAATGGTCAATGAGCAGTTCTTC. This sequence encodes CSARSKLAGMVNEQFF.

The count of this clonotype is one. CDR3 residues: CASSRSLASGGINTGELFF. In DNA form, the CDR3 reads TGTGCCAGCAGTCGGAGTCTGGCTAGCGGGGGAATTAACACCGGGGAGCTGTTTTTT. This sequence joins TRBV6-1 and TRBJ2-2; TRBD2 agrees at 10 bases. Looked up from germline, CDR1 is MNHNS and CDR2 is SASEGT. V trimming: 5 bases; J trimming: 2 bases; junction bases outside the gene matches: 14. The CDR3 has 19 amino acids.

This clonotype was picked up a small number of times. At one boundary the junction diverges from the germline segment, which might be a read error. The CDR3: CASSDSGSYGYTF. DNA for the CDR3: TGTGCCAGCAGTGACTCGGGGAGCTATGGCTACACCTTC. The chain is built from TRBV6-2 or TRBV6-3 and TRBJ1-2; no firm D call. This CDR3 comprises 13 residues. CDR1 is MNHEY and CDR2 is SVGEGT in the germline V gene.